What follows describes a single T cell receptor (beta chain). Germline CDR1 reads MDHEN; CDR2 reads SYDVKM. CDR3 length equals 14 residues. V dropped 5 bases and J dropped 5 bases, with 15 bases sitting between them. Clones were sequenced by immunoSEQ multiplex PCR, and TCRdb holds only the in-frame ones, with some missing. The data contain 150,000 to 200,000 clones, around 86% of them singletons. This sample was taken from a study of blood T cell repertoires in COVID-19. Turning to the study itself: PBMCs, B-cell-depleted T cells, or T cells were the source of the cDNA or gDNA that made up the material.

The chain has TRBV28 and TRBJ1-2; D perhaps matches TRBD1 (6 bases). This TCR was recovered from a man aged 18 to 35 with acute or convalescent COVID-19. The sample was peripheral blood. CDR3 coding DNA: TGTGCCAGCAGTCAAGCACAGGGAAGGTATGGCTACACCTTC. It codes for CASSQAQGRYGYTF.